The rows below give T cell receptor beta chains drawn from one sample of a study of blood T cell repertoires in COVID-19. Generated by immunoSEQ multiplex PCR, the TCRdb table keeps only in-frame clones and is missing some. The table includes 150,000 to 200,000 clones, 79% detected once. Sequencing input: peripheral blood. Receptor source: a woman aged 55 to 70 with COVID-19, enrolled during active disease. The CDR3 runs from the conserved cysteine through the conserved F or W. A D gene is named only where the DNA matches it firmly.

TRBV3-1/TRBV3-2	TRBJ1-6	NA	CATRRVLGSPLHF
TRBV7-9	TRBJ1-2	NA	CASSLATGHLPDGYTF
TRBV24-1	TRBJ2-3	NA	CATSDLSGETDTQYF
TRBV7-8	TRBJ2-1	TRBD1	CASSLGQGAGEQFF
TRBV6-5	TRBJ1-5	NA	CASSYSGGNDQPQHF
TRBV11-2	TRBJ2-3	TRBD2	CASSWSFGGGRTDTQYF
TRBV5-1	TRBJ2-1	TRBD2	CASSLLAGGIDEQFF
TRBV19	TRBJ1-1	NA	CASSSQARGGTEAFF
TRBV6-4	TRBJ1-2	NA	CASSPQASNYGYTF
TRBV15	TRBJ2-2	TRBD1	CATSRVWTGGSGELFF
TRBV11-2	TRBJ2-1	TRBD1	CASSLDGTAQHEQFF
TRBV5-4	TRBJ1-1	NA	CASSLDFGKNTEAFF
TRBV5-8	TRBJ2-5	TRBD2	CASSLASITGGPKTQYF
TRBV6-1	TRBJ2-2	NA	CASSEVWLLNTGELFF
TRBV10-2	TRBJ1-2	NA	CASSETRQGYTF
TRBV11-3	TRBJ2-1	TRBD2	CASSPTTSGRHNEQFF
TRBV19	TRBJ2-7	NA	CASSIGQSSYEQYF
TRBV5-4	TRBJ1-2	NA	CASSLEGGVSYTF
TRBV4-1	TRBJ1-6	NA	CASSQRTALWKNSPLHF
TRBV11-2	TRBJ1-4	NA	CASSSPRGDSTNEKLFF
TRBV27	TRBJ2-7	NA	CASSLLGTYEQYF
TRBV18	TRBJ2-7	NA	CASSPGTSFHEQYF
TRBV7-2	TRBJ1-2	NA	CASSPDLTVQFRGYGYTF
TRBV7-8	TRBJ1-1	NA	CASSFRRGPRNTEAFF
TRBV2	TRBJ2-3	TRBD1	CAGGVGTGGSDTQYF
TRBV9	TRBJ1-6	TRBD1	CASSGQGSDNSPLHF
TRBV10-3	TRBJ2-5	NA	CAISESSQETQYF
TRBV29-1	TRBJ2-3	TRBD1	CSVDRSQGFGDTQYF
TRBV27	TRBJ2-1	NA	CASSLISGGYNEQFF
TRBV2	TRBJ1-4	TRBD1	CASKRGLPGEKLFF
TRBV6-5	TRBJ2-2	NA	CASSYSTVSNGELFF
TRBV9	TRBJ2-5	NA	CASSAGWGHKDETQYF
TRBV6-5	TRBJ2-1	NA	CASSRTERDEQFF
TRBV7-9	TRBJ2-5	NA	CASSVRDQETQYF
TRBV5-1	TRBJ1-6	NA	CASSLEKRLSGSPLHF
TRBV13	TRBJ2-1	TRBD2	CASSLVGTSGNNEQFF